The 27 T cell receptor beta chains listed next were all sequenced from one sample in a study of CD8 T cells in Susac syndrome. Random hexamers were used to reverse transcribe about 0.5 to 1 ug of RNA. TCRdb ran MiXCR on the immunoSEQ multiplex PCR reads and lists one entry per CDR3 protein. The sample lists hundreds of thousands of distinct CDR3 sequences; about nine tenths were seen once. Sequenced sample: CD8+ T cells from PBMCs. The receptors shown here come from a human donor with multiple sclerosis.

The chain joins TRBV2 to TRBJ2-3; unclear D gene. The CDR3 is 12 amino acids. The V gene's germline CDR1 is SNHLY and CDR2 FYNNEI. V shed 6 bases and J shed 6 bases, with 10 bases lying between them. DNA of the CDR3: TGTGCCAGCAGCCTCTATTCGGATACGCAGTATTTT. Residues: CASSLYSDTQYF.

The CDR3 DNA follows: TGCGCCAGCAGCCTTGCCACGGGGGAGGTAAATTCACCCCTCCACTTT. Protein: CASSLATGEVNSPLHF. The rearrangement joins TRBV4-1 to TRBJ1-6, with D possibly matching TRBD1 (5 bases). The CDR3 covers 16 residues. From germline, CDR1 is MGHRA and CDR2 YSYEKL. V was cut by 4 bases and J by 7 bases, with 17 bases left in between.

V usage is TRBV14 and J usage is TRBJ2-1; no clear D. The CDR3 contains 16 residues. Per germline, CDR1 SGHDN and CDR2 FVKESK. With 3 bases removed from V and 9 bases from J, the gap between germline ends came to 21 bases. The CDR3 reads CASSQTSYRPMGEQFF. CDR3 nucleotides: TGTGCCAGCAGCCAGACCAGTTACCGGCCCATGGGTGAGCAGTTCTTC.

The CDR3 spells CASSFGQYAYEQYF. The CDR3 nucleotides are TGTGCCAGCAGTTTCGGACAGTACGCCTACGAGCAGTACTTC. The V gene is TRBV27, the J gene TRBJ2-7; D perhaps matches TRBD1 (6 bases). V was shortened by 3 bases and J by 2 bases, with 11 bases between the two germline ends. The CDR3 spans 14 residues. Germline loops: CDR1 MNHEY, CDR2 SMNVEV (reference sequence).

This clonotype was recorded once. This rearrangement joins TRBV29-1 to TRBJ2-7; no clear D. Germline V gives CDR1 SQVTM, CDR2 ANQGSEA. CDR3 length equals 11 residues. Trimming left V 0 bases short and J 7 bases short, with 7 bases between. In DNA form, the CDR3 reads TGCAGCGTTGAAGATTATCCGGAGCAGTACTTC. Translation: CSVEDYPEQYF.

This chain joins TRBV6-2 or TRBV6-3 and TRBJ2-1, with a weak D call TRBD1 (5 bases). CDR1 is MNHEY, CDR2 SVGEGT, per germline. Between the trimmed V and J ends, which lost 5 bases and 5 bases, there was a span of 7 bases. The CDR3 runs to 12 residues. This CDR3 is CASSLRDNEQFF. CDR3 coding DNA: TGTGCCAGCAGTCTCAGGGACAATGAGCAGTTCTTC.

The chain uses TRBV10-2 and TRBJ2-3, with D perhaps assigned TRBD1 or TRBD2 (6 bases each). The CDR3 contains 15 residues. The V and J ends lost 5 bases and 2 bases respectively, with 14 bases between them. Germline loops: CDR1 WSHSY, CDR2 SAAADI. The CDR3 nucleotides are TGCGCCAGCAGTCAGGCCGGGGGCACCACAGATACGCAGTATTTT. It is translated as CASSQAGGTTDTQYF.

V and J are TRBV27 and TRBJ2-3; D unclear. V dropped 6 bases and J dropped 4 bases, with 5 bases sitting between them. Germline CDR1 MNHEY, CDR2 SMNVEV (reference sequence). This CDR3 has 11 amino acids. CDR3 sequence reads: CASSIADTQYF. CDR3 bases: TGTGCCAGCAGCATAGCAGATACGCAGTATTTT.

The V gene is TRBV9, the J gene TRBJ2-7; 11 nucleotides line up with TRBD1. J was trimmed by 4 bases and V by 4 bases; bases with no gene match: 10. This CDR3 has 16 residues. The germline CDR1 and CDR2 sequences are SGDLS and YYNGEE. CDR3 coding DNA: TGTGCCAGCAGCCCTCTTGAGGGACAGGGGGTATACGAGCAGTACTTC. Its protein product is CASSPLEGQGVYEQYF. Together with reference TRBV9 and TRBJ2-7, the CDR3 gives the full variable domain: DSGVTQTPKHLITATGQRVTLRCSPRSGDLSVYWYQQSLDQGLQFLIQYYNGEERAKGNILERFSAQQFPDLHSELNLSSLELGDSALYFCASSPLEGQGVYEQYFGPGTRLTVT.

The V and J genes are TRBV10-3 and TRBJ1-4, with 7 bases that match TRBD1. Germline V gene lookup returns CDR1 ENHRY and CDR2 SYGVKD. CDR3 length equals 13 residues. V lost 5 bases and J lost 8; bases outside the gene matches: 5. The CDR3 DNA follows: TGTGCCATCAGTACGACAGGGTGGGAAAAACTGTTTTTT. It is translated as CAISTTGWEKLFF.

This chain connects TRBV7-2 to TRBJ1-4; D gene unclear. The length of the CDR3 is 16 residues. CDR1 is SGHTA and CDR2 is FQGNSA in the germline V gene. V lost 0 bases to trimming and J lost 1 base, with 9 bases between them. Here the CDR3 reads CASSLAGPRTNEKLFF. CDR3 in DNA: TGTGCCAGCAGCTTAGCAGGACCAAGAACTAATGAAAAACTGTTTTTT.

The rearrangement links TRBV3-1 to TRBJ1-2; maybe TRBD1 (5 bases). Germline V gene data show CDR1 as LGHDT and CDR2 as YNNKEL (reference sequence). The CDR3 contains 15 residues. V gave up 0 bases and J gave up 4 bases, with 12 bases separating them. CDR3 sequence reads: CASSQEPSGVYGYTF. The DNA for the CDR3 is TGTGCCAGCAGCCAAGAACCTTCGGGGGTCTATGGCTACACCTTC.

The genes are TRBV7-2 and TRBJ2-7, with 8 bases that match TRBD2. The length of the CDR3 is 14 residues. Germline values: CDR1 SGHTA, CDR2 FQGNSA. V was pared by 5 bases and J by 4 bases, with 7 bases of the junction left unmatched. The CDR3 region has the DNA TGTGCCAGCAGCCGTCGCGGGGGGCGGTACGAGCAGTACTTC. Translating gives CASSRRGGRYEQYF.

V is TRBV19 and J is TRBJ1-1; 8 bases are a match to TRBD1. V lost 6 bases to trimming and J lost 6 bases; unmatched junction nucleotides: 6. Germline CDR1 LNHDA, CDR2 SQIVND (reference sequence). This CDR3 contains 13 residues. CDR3 bases: TGTGCCAGTAGGACAGGGGAGTGGTCTGAAGCTTTCTTT. This gives the protein CASRTGEWSEAFF.

This sequence joins TRBV5-6 and TRBJ1-3; D not resolved. Between the trimmed V and J ends, which lost 1 base and 0 bases, there was a span of 5 bases. The CDR3 runs to 14 residues. Germline assignment: CDR1 SGHDT and CDR2 YYEEEE. This CDR3 reads CASSLSSSGNTIYF. In DNA, the CDR3 is TGTGCCAGCAGCTTGTCCAGCTCTGGAAACACCATATATTTT. The complete variable domain, with remaining parts taken from reference TRBV5-6 and TRBJ1-3, reads DAGVTQSPTHLIKTRGQQVTLRCSPKSGHDTVSWYQQALGQGPQFIFQYYEEEERQRGNFPDRFSGHQFPNYSSELNVNALLLGDSALYLCASSLSSSGNTIYFGEGSWLTVV.

The J gene is TRBJ2-7, the V gene TRBV10-3; D unresolved. This CDR3 region has 15 residues. Trimming took off 4 bases at V and 6 bases at J, with 19 bases between the two ends. Germline lookup yields CDR1 ENHRY and CDR2 SYGVKD. The CDR3 is CAISGVEHGPREQYF. DNA of the CDR3: TGTGCCATCAGTGGGGTGGAGCACGGGCCCCGCGAGCAGTACTTC.

The chain recombines TRBV20-1 with TRBJ2-7; no clear D. The CDR3 length is 13 residues. Germline values: CDR1 DFQATT, CDR2 SNEGSKA (reference sequence). Trimming took off 2 bases at V and 2 bases at J, with 10 bases between the two ends. Here the CDR3 reads CSARRAEAYEQYF. CDR3 nucleotide sequence: TGCAGTGCTAGACGCGCGGAAGCCTACGAGCAGTACTTC.

This clonotype was observed a single time. The DNA for the CDR3 is TGTGCCAGCAGCTACTTTTCCTCCTACGAGCAGTACTTC. Translated, it gives CASSYFSSYEQYF. The rearrangement uses TRBV3-1 and TRBJ2-7; D call uncertain. The CDR3 has 13 amino acids. CDR1 is LGHDT, CDR2 YNNKEL, per germline (reference sequence). V lost 5 bases to trimming and J lost 0 bases, with 8 bases between them.

This clonotype was seen a handful of times. The V and J genes are TRBV3-1 and TRBJ2-7, with 8 bases matching TRBD1. V lost 9 bases, J lost 5 bases, and 12 bases stayed unmatched. CDR1 LGHDT and CDR2 YNNKEL come from the germline V gene (reference sequence). The length of the CDR3 is 14 residues. The CDR3 region is CASHKTGELDEQYF. The CDR3 region has the DNA TGTGCCAGTCATAAGACAGGGGAACTTGACGAGCAGTACTTC.

This rearrangement joins TRBV9 to TRBJ1-1, with unresolved D. V lost 6 bases and J 1 base, leaving 10 bases between the germline ends. This CDR3 is built from 13 residues. Germline CDR1 and CDR2: SGDLS and YYNGEE. This chain's CDR3 is CASTQEGNTEAFF. CDR3 DNA sequence: TGTGCCAGCACCCAGGAAGGGAACACTGAAGCTTTCTTT.

The chain joins TRBV12-3 or TRBV12-4 to TRBJ1-2; D call uncertain. Trimming stripped 1 base from V and 0 bases from J, with 9 bases between. The CDR3 runs 15 residues. CDR3 nucleotides: TGTGCCAGCAGTTTAGGGTCAGTAGCTAACTATGGCTACACCTTC. Translated: CASSLGSVANYGYTF.

The chain carries TRBV6-5 and TRBJ2-1; no firm D call. With 6 bases removed from V and 7 bases from J, the gap between germline ends came to 16 bases. The germline gives CDR1 MNHEY, CDR2 SVGAGI. CDR3 length: 14 residues. The CDR3 here is CASSYTNKGNEQFF. The CDR3 nucleotides read TGTGCCAGCAGCTATACTAACAAGGGTAATGAGCAGTTCTTC.

This clonotype was observed many times. The CDR3: CASSFGGINEQYF. CDR3 bases: TGTGCCAGCAGTTTTGGGGGGATCAACGAGCAGTACTTC. The chain recombines TRBV28 with TRBJ2-7, with D perhaps matching TRBD2 (6 bases). Germline-derived CDR1 and CDR2 are MDHEN and SYDVKM. Trimming shortened V by 3 bases and J by 5 bases, and 11 bases separated the two germline ends. CDR3 length: 13 amino acids.

The rearrangement uses TRBV27 and TRBJ2-7; TRBD2 agrees at 8 bases. From germline, CDR1 is MNHEY and CDR2 SMNVEV (reference sequence). The CDR3 extends over 17 amino acids. V was pared by 2 bases and J by 3 bases, with 12 bases of the junction left unmatched. The chain's CDR3 is CASSLGPPPGGIYEQYF. CDR3 sequence (DNA): TGTGCCAGCAGTTTAGGCCCCCCGCCGGGAGGGATCTACGAGCAGTACTTC.

The chain uses TRBV29-1 and TRBJ2-7; TRBD2 matches 12 bases. The germline V gene encodes CDR1 SQVTM and CDR2 ANQGSEA. CDR3 size: 14 residues. V dropped 6 bases and J dropped 4; count of bases not matched to a gene: 7. The CDR3 nucleotides are TGCAGCGTACGGGGAGGGACTAGCGGGTACGAGCAGTACTTC. It encodes CSVRGGTSGYEQYF.

The V call is TRBV2, the J call TRBJ2-7; tentatively, D is TRBD2 (5 bases). Trimming cost V 8 bases and J 0 bases, with 14 bases left between them. This CDR3 is built from 14 residues. Germline lookup yields CDR1 SNHLY and CDR2 FYNNEI. The CDR3 DNA follows: TGTGCCAGCGTCTTGGTAGCGAGCTCCTACGAGCAGTACTTC. Its protein product is CASVLVASSYEQYF.

This clonotype appeared a few times. This rearrangement joins TRBV7-9 to TRBJ2-7; TRBD2 matches at 10 bases. The CDR3 runs 13 residues. CDR1 is SEHNR, CDR2 FQNEAQ, per germline (reference sequence). With 2 bases clipped from V and 6 bases from J, the junction kept 1 base outside the gene matches. CDR3 loop: CASSLLAGAEQYF. CDR3 nucleotide sequence: TGTGCCAGCAGCTTACTAGCGGGAGCCGAGCAGTACTTC.